Listed below are T cell receptor beta chains from one sample, sequenced in a study of human T cells and chemical hapten exposure. TCRdb used MiXCR to reprocess the RACE reads, holding one entry per CDR3 protein. The data contain 300,000 to 450,000 distinct CDR3 sequences, roughly 5% of them singletons. Sequences were derived from whole blood, sampled in connection with sensitization to the hapten diphenylcyclopropenone (DPC). These receptors were taken from a woman aged 45-59 years with alopecia areata. Some clones in this sample may be carry-over from other donors' samples. The CDR3 runs from the conserved cysteine through the conserved F or W. The D gene is left open where the match is weak. Clone sizes are given selectively: once, few, many, or a class where the clone is expanded.

V	D	J	size	DNA	CDR3
TRBV29-1	.	TRBJ2-1	.	TGCAGCGTTGAAGATCCCCTGAGCTCCTACAATGAGCAGTTCTTC	CSVEDPLSSYNEQFF
TRBV20-1	.	TRBJ2-1	many	TGCAGTGCTACTTCGGGGGATCCCGTCAATGAGCAGTTCTTC	CSATSGDPVNEQFF
TRBV7-2	.	TRBJ1-1	.	TGTGCCAGCAGCTTAGCCAGGACAACAACTGAAGCTTTCTTT	CASSLARTTTEAFF
TRBV28	.	TRBJ1-1	few	TGTGCCAGCAGTGAACCCGCAGGCGGCCGCGGCACTGAAGCTTTCTTT	CASSEPAGGRGTEAFF
TRBV6-1	.	TRBJ1-5	.	TGTGCCAGCAGTGATACGTCCTATAGCAATCAGCCCCAGCATTTT	CASSDTSYSNQPQHF
TRBV20-1	.	TRBJ1-5	many	TGCAGTGCTAGGACAGTTAGCAATCAGCCCCAGCATTTT	CSARTVSNQPQHF
TRBV12-3/TRBV12-4	.	TRBJ2-1	many	TGTGCCAGCAGTCTCTCCTACAATGAGCAGTTCTTC	CASSLSYNEQFF
TRBV29-1	.	TRBJ2-3	many	TGCAGCGTTGGGGACGGCACAGATACGCAGTATTTT	CSVGDGTDTQYF
TRBV29-1	.	TRBJ1-1	many	TGCAGCGGTTTCGAGGGACCGAACACTGAAGCTTTCTTT	CSGFEGPNTEAFF
TRBV20-1	.	TRBJ1-1	many	TGCAGTGCCCACAGGAACAAGAACACTGAAGCTTTCTTT	CSAHRNKNTEAFF
TRBV7-9	.	TRBJ2-7	many	TGTGCCAGCAGCCGAACAGCGGGACAAAACCCTGGGGAGCAGTACTTC	CASSRTAGQNPGEQYF
TRBV20-1	.	TRBJ2-3	many	TGCAGTGCTAGCGCTACGGGAGTCCGGGGGGATACGCAGTATTTT	CSASATGVRGDTQYF
TRBV5-4	.	TRBJ2-3	.	TGTGCCAGCAGCGGCGAAACAGATACGCAGTATTTT	CASSGETDTQYF
TRBV20-1	TRBD1	TRBJ1-2	few	TGCAGTGCTTCCCAAGACAGGGACCCTAACTATGGCTACACCTTC	CSASQDRDPNYGYTF
TRBV7-3	TRBD1	TRBJ1-2	few	TGTGCCAGCAGCCCCACAGGGGAGCCTGGCTACACCTTC	CASSPTGEPGYTF
TRBV5-1	.	TRBJ1-5	few	TGCGCCAGCAGCCCTGGACAGCCCGATCAGCCCCAGCATTTT	CASSPGQPDQPQHF
TRBV5-1	.	TRBJ1-1	.	TGCGCCAGCAGTTGGGACGTTGGGAGGCTCCGTGACACTGAAGCTTTCTTT	CASSWDVGRLRDTEAFF
TRBV6-2/TRBV6-3	.	TRBJ2-3	few	TGTGCCAGCAGTCCCGGGACACTCCCCACAGATACGCAGTATTTT	CASSPGTLPTDTQYF
TRBV6-5	TRBD2	TRBJ2-2	few	TGTGCCAGCAGTTACGGGAGCGGGAGTATATCCGGGGAGCTGTTTTTT	CASSYGSGSISGELFF
TRBV12-3/TRBV12-4	.	TRBJ2-7	.	TGTGCCAGCAGTTTTTCAGGGCGCAGCAACGAGCAGTACTTC	CASSFSGRSNEQYF
TRBV28	.	TRBJ2-6	.	TGTGCCAGCAGGGGCCCAGATGGGGCCAACGTCCTGACTTTC	CASRGPDGANVLTF
TRBV30	.	TRBJ2-7	.	TGTGCCTGGAGTCAGGGGGGCTACGAGCAGTACTTC	CAWSQGGYEQYF
TRBV9	.	TRBJ2-3	many	TGTGCCAGCAGCGTAGGGGGTGGTACGCAGTATTTT	CASSVGGGTQYF
TRBV5-1	.	TRBJ1-3	few	TGCGCCAGCAGCCCGGGGACGTCCAGGGGTACCATATATTTT	CASSPGTSRGTIYF
TRBV7-2	TRBD1	TRBJ2-1	many	TGTGCCAGCACCCCGGACAGGGGGCAACACAATGAGCAGTTCTTC	CASTPDRGQHNEQFF
TRBV5-1	TRBD1	TRBJ1-1	.	TGCGCCAGCAGCTTGGAGCCAGGGGGGTTCACTGAAGCTTTCTTT	CASSLEPGGFTEAFF
TRBV7-2	TRBD2	TRBJ2-3	many	TGTGCCAGCAGCCGGACTAGCGGGGGTGTCACAGATACGCAGTATTTT	CASSRTSGGVTDTQYF
TRBV7-9	TRBD1	TRBJ2-5	.	TGTGCCAGCAGCTTAGCGCCTCAGGGGGCTCGGGAGACCCAGTACTTC	CASSLAPQGARETQYF
TRBV29-1	TRBD2	TRBJ2-1	few	TGCAGCGTTGATTACCCTAGCGGGGACTACAATGAGCAGTTCTTC	CSVDYPSGDYNEQFF
TRBV5-1	TRBD2	TRBJ2-5	many	TGCGCCAGCAGCTTGGGGACTCTAGCGGACCCAGGAGAGACCCAGTACTTC	CASSLGTLADPGETQYF
TRBV7-9	.	TRBJ1-4	.	TGTGCCAGCAGCCAGGGGACCGGTGAAAAACTGTTTTTT	CASSQGTGEKLFF
TRBV5-5	TRBD1	TRBJ1-1	.	TGTGCCAGCAGCCCGCCCGGGACAGGGGATATCGAAGCTTTCTTT	CASSPPGTGDIEAFF
TRBV14	TRBD1	TRBJ2-7	.	TGTGCCAGCAGCTGGACAGGGCGCCACGAGCAGTACTTC	CASSWTGRHEQYF